These T cell receptor beta chains were read from a single sample in a study of T cell repertoires in cytomegalovirus infection. MiXCR, applied by TCRdb to the reads, yields one record per CDR3 protein. The data contain hundreds of thousands of distinct CDR3 sequences, around a third of them singletons. These TCRs are of unknown antigen specificity. Specimen: cultured PBMCs, collected from culture after CMV antigen stimulation. All receptors derive from a human donor in good health (CMV status not recorded). Some clones in this sample may be carry-over from other donors' samples. CDR3s include the opening cysteine and the closing phenylalanine or tryptophan. Each record gives: V gene, CDR3 length, clone size, J gene, D gene, CDR3 protein, CDR3 DNA. The D gene is left open where the match is weak. Not every row has a clone size; where given, it reads once, few, many or a size class.

TRBV10-3,16,NA,TRBJ1-4,NA,CAISENRNGANEKLFF,TGTGCCATCAGTGAGAACAGAAACGGAGCTAATGAAAAACTGTTTTTT
TRBV19,13,NA,TRBJ1-5,TRBD1,CATTGGLNQPQHF,TGTGCCACCACAGGGGGACTTAATCAGCCCCAGCATTTT
TRBV28,15,few,TRBJ2-7,NA,CASVSAASDPYEQYF,TGTGCCAGCGTAAGTGCGGCTAGCGACCCCTACGAGCAGTACTTC
TRBV6-2/TRBV6-3,12,few,TRBJ2-5,NA,CASSRASGTQYF,TGTGCCAGCAGTCGCGCGAGTGGGACCCAGTACTTC
TRBV6-5,13,once,TRBJ2-5,NA,CASSWDGPGTQYF,TGTGCCAGCAGTTGGGACGGGCCGGGGACCCAGTACTTC
TRBV4-1,16,NA,TRBJ2-3,NA,CASSQDPGTSADTQYF,TGCGCCAGCAGCCAAGATCCAGGGACCAGCGCAGATACGCAGTATTTT
TRBV20-1,15,few,TRBJ2-7,NA,CSAYRDYRPPYEQYF,TGCAGTGCTTACAGGGACTACCGACCTCCCTACGAGCAGTACTTC
TRBV7-2,18,few,TRBJ2-1,NA,CASSLALHLSRSERGKFF,TGTGCCAGCAGCTTAGCCCTCCATCTAAGCCGTAGCGAGAGAGGCAAGTTCTTC
TRBV6-1,17,NA,TRBJ2-3,NA,CASSYSYSGGSADTQYF,TGTGCCAGCAGTTACTCTTATTCCGGGGGCTCCGCAGATACGCAGTATTTT
TRBV7-2,14,few,TRBJ2-1,NA,CASSWPSSYNEQFF,TGTGCCAGCAGCTGGCCGAGCTCCTACAATGAGCAGTTCTTC
TRBV19,16,few,TRBJ1-5,NA,CASSEGRVYSNQPQHF,TGTGCCAGTAGTGAGGGCAGAGTCTATAGCAATCAGCCCCAGCATTTT
TRBV6-1,16,NA,TRBJ2-2,NA,CATKRTGTAFTGELFF,TGTGCCACCAAAAGAACCGGGACTGCTTTTACCGGGGAGCTGTTTTTT
TRBV27,13,NA,TRBJ1-1,NA,CASANRGGTEAFF,TGTGCCAGCGCTAATCGAGGGGGCACTGAAGCTTTCTTT
TRBV10-3,13,NA,TRBJ2-5,TRBD2,CAIRGRAQETQYF,TGTGCCATCAGGGGGAGGGCCCAAGAGACCCAGTACTTC
TRBV5-1,13,NA,TRBJ2-5,TRBD1,CASSWDGQEAQYF,TGCGCCAGCAGCTGGGACGGACAGGAGGCCCAGTACTTC
TRBV28,15,NA,TRBJ1-5,NA,CASSFKRVSNQPQHF,TGTGCCAGCAGTTTTAAAAGGGTTAGCAATCAGCCCCAGCATTTT
TRBV7-9,15,NA,TRBJ1-1,NA,CASIPQSGGAAEAFF,TGTGCCAGCATCCCTCAATCCGGGGGGGCCGCTGAAGCTTTCTTT
TRBV5-4,13,NA,TRBJ2-1,NA,CASSFLLGAEQFF,TGTGCCAGCAGCTTTCTTTTGGGGGCTGAGCAGTTCTTC
TRBV11-2,14,once,TRBJ2-7,TRBD1,CASSMGTGSYEQYF,TGTGCCAGCAGCATGGGGACAGGTTCCTACGAGCAGTACTTC
TRBV19,15,NA,TRBJ2-7,NA,CASSFLEAGIYEQYF,TGTGCCAGTAGTTTCTTGGAGGCAGGAATTTACGAGCAGTACTTC
TRBV11-2,15,NA,TRBJ2-2,NA,CASSLELENTGELFF,TGTGCCAGCAGCTTAGAGTTGGAGAACACCGGGGAGCTGTTTTTT
TRBV7-2,15,few,TRBJ1-4,NA,CASSHGNGPEEKLFF,TGTGCCAGCAGCCACGGTAATGGGCCAGAAGAAAAACTGTTTTTT
TRBV2,14,NA,TRBJ2-2,NA,CASSETRITGELFF,TGTGCCAGCAGTGAAACCAGAATCACCGGGGAGCTGTTTTTT
TRBV19,18,NA,TRBJ2-6,NA,CASSSRPGGISGANVLTF,TGTGCCAGTAGTTCGCGTCCCGGGGGCATCTCTGGGGCCAACGTCCTGACTTTC
TRBV2,16,NA,TRBJ2-1,TRBD1,CASIARTGPSYNEQFF,TGTGCCAGCATCGCCAGGACAGGGCCTTCCTACAATGAGCAGTTCTTC
TRBV2,15,few,TRBJ2-2,NA,CASSYLQHGTGELFF,TGTGCCAGCAGTTATCTTCAACACGGTACCGGGGAGCTGTTTTTT
TRBV7-2,14,many,TRBJ2-3,TRBD2,CASSLRLASDTQYF,TGTGCCAGCAGCTTAAGACTAGCGTCAGATACGCAGTATTTT